Reported below is one TCR beta chain. Its antigen remains unknown. Germline V CDR1 and CDR2: SGHRS, YFSETQ. The V segment lost 4 bases and the J segment 4 bases; nucleotides outside the gene matches: 5. This CDR3 has 16 residues. This record comes from a study of beta chain features in type 1 diabetes. Findings of the study overall: Whatever favoring of shorter templates PCR might show would apply equally to patients and controls. The study found fewer insertions and more deletions at VDJ junctions in type 1 diabetes patients. In all four CD4+ subsets, TCRB CDR3 length was significantly, moderately reduced in type 1 diabetes.

The study reverse transcribed the entire isolated RNA, so it sequenced expressed TCRB transcripts. Naive, central memory and regulatory T cell samples averaged roughly 3.7 million immunoSEQ reads each. Profiling relied on immunoSEQ multiplex PCR, and the TCRdb table lists in-frame clones only, not all of them. The sample contains about 180,000 clones, 6% to 9% of which appear only once. The sequenced material came from central memory CD4+ T cells from blood. The rearrangement joins TRBV5-1 to TRBJ2-5; 15 positions match TRBD2. The sequence came from a man aged 18 to 29 with type 1 diabetes. The CDR3 is CASSPGTSGGRETQYF. Here the CDR3 DNA reads TGCGCCAGCAGCCCCGGGACTAGCGGGGGGAGAGAGACCCAGTACTTC.